One sample yielded the 18 T cell receptor beta chains listed below, sequenced in a study of monozygotic twins with inflammatory bowel disease. TCRdb derives one entry per CDR3 protein from the 5' RACE reads, leaving out DNA. The clone table shows some 300,000 distinct CDR3 sequences, with the ten largest holding 5.6%. Sequencing input: blood. All receptors come from a human donor with ulcerative colitis or Crohn's disease, or a healthy co-twin of an affected twin (not recorded which).

This chain links TRBV2 with TRBJ2-2. Germline V gene sequence: CDR1 SNHLY, CDR2 FYNNEI. This CDR3 contains 15 residues. The CDR3 spells CASRPRTGGTGELFF. The complete variable domain, with remaining parts taken from reference TRBV2 and TRBJ2-2, reads EPEVTQTPSHQVTQMGQEVILRCVPISNHLYFYWYRQILGQKVEFLVSFYNNEISEKSEIFDDQFSVERPDGSNFTLKIRSTKLEDSAMYFCASRPRTGGTGELFFGEGSRLTVL.

The chain couples TRBV21-1 to TRBJ2-5; the TCRdb D gene call, TRBD2, has no DNA to confirm it. TRBV21-1 is labeled a pseudogene. This CDR3 has 11 residues. The CDR3 spells CAAGLQETQYF.

The CDR3 spells CASSYTSYEQYF. The rearrangement joins TRBV6-2 or TRBV6-3 to TRBJ2-7. CDR1 is MNHEY, CDR2 SVGEGT, per germline. CDR3 length: 12 amino acids.

This chain uses TRBV6-2 or TRBV6-3 with TRBJ2-3; checking the TCRdb D call of TRBD2 is not possible without DNA. Per germline, CDR1 MNHEY and CDR2 SVGEGT. This CDR3 region has 14 residues. The CDR3 protein is CASSKSGGTDTQYF.

The rearrangement joins TRBV28 to TRBJ2-3; the TCRdb D gene call, TRBD2, has no DNA to confirm it. This CDR3 is 14 amino acids long. Germline V lookup: CDR1 MDHEN, CDR2 SYDVKM. CDR3 residues: CASSLRTLADTQYF.

This rearrangement joins TRBV12-3 or TRBV12-4 to TRBJ1-6; TCRdb names TRBD1, which stays unverified in the absence of DNA. This CDR3 contains 13 residues. CDR3 loop: CASSLQGMSPLHF.

This rearrangement joins TRBV12-3 or TRBV12-4 to TRBJ2-2; absent DNA, TCRdb's TRBD2 call cannot be checked. The CDR3 has 16 residues. The chain's CDR3 is CASSQSGRLNTGELFF.

The chain is built from TRBV7-2 and TRBJ2-3; TCRdb picks TRBD2, but there is no DNA to check that call. CDR3 length: 17 residues. CDR1 and CDR2 (germline): SGHTA, FQGNSA. The CDR3 protein is CASSPRPGLAGGDTQYF.

The rearrangement links TRBV28 to TRBJ2-2; as DNA is missing, the TRBD2 call by TCRdb cannot be tested. The CDR3 is 15 residues long. Germline loops: CDR1 MDHEN, CDR2 SYDVKM. The CDR3 here is CASTTSGRRTGELFF.

This chain links TRBV6-5 with TRBJ1-6. Germline CDR1 is MNHEY and CDR2 is SVGAGI. CDR3 size: 13 residues. This CDR3 is CASSYRDNSPLHF.

The rearrangement uses TRBV3-1 and TRBJ2-7; no DNA is available, so the TRBD1 call from TCRdb remains unchecked. The germline gives CDR1 LGHDT, CDR2 YNNKEL (reference sequence). This CDR3 is built from 15 residues. CDR3 region: CASSHFDRFSYEQYF.

V is TRBV20-1 and J is TRBJ1-5; TCRdb's D call, TRBD1, is unchecked because there is no DNA. Germline CDR1 is DFQATT and CDR2 is SNEGSKA (reference sequence). This CDR3 is 13 amino acids long. CDR3 in amino acids: CSARTGVGQPQHF.

V and J are TRBV7-2 and TRBJ1-5; the TRBD1 assignment by TCRdb is unverifiable without DNA. The CDR3 is made up of 16 amino acids. The germline V gene has CDR1 SGHTA and CDR2 FQGNSA. The CDR3 sequence: CASSLATGGGNQPQHF.

This chain joins TRBV20-1 and TRBJ2-1; TCRdb proposes TRBD2, but this gene call is untestable without DNA. The CDR3 contains 15 residues. Per germline, CDR1 DFQATT and CDR2 SNEGSKA (reference sequence). The CDR3 region is CSARATSGRVNEQFF.

The rearrangement uses TRBV10-3 and TRBJ2-4; the TCRdb D gene call, TRBD2, has no DNA to confirm it. Looked up from germline, CDR1 is ENHRY and CDR2 is SYGVKD. This CDR3 spans 17 amino acids. This chain's CDR3 is CAISDDPSGPTKNIQYF.

The rearrangement joins TRBV20-1 to TRBJ1-5. Germline loops: CDR1 DFQATT, CDR2 SNEGSKA (reference sequence). There are 14 residues in the CDR3. This chain's CDR3 is CSAKKEYSNQPQHF.

V usage is TRBV30 and J usage is TRBJ2-2; TCRdb proposes TRBD1, but this gene call is untestable without DNA. The CDR3 is 15 residues long. Germline V lookup: CDR1 GTSNPN, CDR2 SVGIG (reference sequence). The CDR3 protein is CAWSVSVAGIGELFF.

This sequence joins TRBV20-1 and TRBJ1-3; TCRdb's D call of TRBD1 is untestable without DNA. CDR3 length: 15 amino acids. CDR1 is DFQATT, CDR2 SNEGSKA, per germline (reference sequence). The CDR3 spells CSARQGTNSGNTIYF.